Listed below are T cell receptor beta chains from one sample, sequenced in a study of blood T cell repertoires in COVID-19. The protocol was immunoSEQ multiplex PCR, while the TCRdb copy is restricted to in-frame clones and leaves out a portion. The sample contains some 200,000 clones, around 87% of which appear only once. The sequenced material came from peripheral blood. These TCRs come from a woman between 18 and 30 years old who had recovered from COVID-19. CDR3s include the opening cysteine and the closing phenylalanine or tryptophan. The order of the fields is D gene, clone size, V gene, J gene, CDR3 protein, CDR3 DNA. D genes are given only for firm matches. A clone size is listed for some rows: how often the clone was seen (once, few, many), or a class if it is expanded.

D gene: .; clone size: .; V gene: TRBV9; J gene: TRBJ2-7; CDR3 protein: CASSPSGTQVYEQYF; CDR3 DNA: TGTGCCAGCAGCCCTTCCGGGACACAAGTTTACGAGCAGTACTTC
D gene: .; clone size: .; V gene: TRBV3-1/TRBV3-2; J gene: TRBJ2-4; CDR3 protein: CASSQRENIQYF; CDR3 DNA: TGTGCCAGCAGCCAACGGGAAAACATTCAGTACTTC
D gene: TRBD2; clone size: .; V gene: TRBV7-8; J gene: TRBJ2-5; CDR3 protein: CASRGLAGVAETQYF; CDR3 DNA: TGTGCCAGCAGGGGACTAGCGGGGGTGGCGGAGACCCAGTACTTC
D gene: TRBD2; clone size: .; V gene: TRBV18; J gene: TRBJ2-3; CDR3 protein: CASSLSGLLTDTQYF; CDR3 DNA: TGTGCCAGCTCACTTAGCGGGTTGTTGACAGATACGCAGTATTTT
D gene: .; clone size: .; V gene: TRBV7-8; J gene: TRBJ2-1; CDR3 protein: CASSQLTGTEQFF; CDR3 DNA: TGTGCCAGCAGCCAACTTACAGGGACTGAGCAGTTCTTC
D gene: .; clone size: .; V gene: TRBV12-3/TRBV12-4; J gene: TRBJ1-1; CDR3 protein: CASSFLVNTEAFF; CDR3 DNA: TGTGCCAGCAGTTTTCTCGTGAACACTGAAGCTTTCTTT
D gene: .; clone size: .; V gene: TRBV15; J gene: TRBJ2-1; CDR3 protein: CATSRAGEVYNEQFF; CDR3 DNA: TGTGCCACCAGCAGAGCGGGAGAGGTCTACAATGAGCAGTTCTTC
D gene: TRBD1; clone size: .; V gene: TRBV6-5; J gene: TRBJ2-1; CDR3 protein: CASSYVSGGNEQFF; CDR3 DNA: TGTGCCAGCAGTTACGTTTCAGGGGGCAATGAGCAGTTCTTC
D gene: .; clone size: .; V gene: TRBV7-3; J gene: TRBJ2-7; CDR3 protein: CASSPSGSYEQYF; CDR3 DNA: TGTGCCAGCAGCCCCTCCGGGTCCTACGAGCAGTACTTC
D gene: .; clone size: once; V gene: TRBV2; J gene: TRBJ1-1; CDR3 protein: CASHKEGLGNTEAFF; CDR3 DNA: TGTGCCAGCCACAAAGAGGGTTTGGGGAACACTGAAGCTTTCTTT
D gene: .; clone size: .; V gene: TRBV7-9; J gene: TRBJ1-1; CDR3 protein: CASSLGGQNTEAFF; CDR3 DNA: TGTGCCAGCAGCTTAGGGGGCCAGAACACTGAAGCTTTCTTT
D gene: TRBD1; clone size: .; V gene: TRBV9; J gene: TRBJ1-4; CDR3 protein: CASSVRGQNNEKLFF; CDR3 DNA: TGTGCCAGCAGCGTAAGGGGACAGAATAATGAAAAACTGTTTTTT
D gene: .; clone size: once; V gene: TRBV7-2; J gene: TRBJ2-2; CDR3 protein: CASSLAPYRDGTGELFF; CDR3 DNA: TGTGCCAGCAGCTTAGCGCCCTACAGGGATGGAACCGGGGAGCTGTTTTTT
D gene: TRBD2; clone size: .; V gene: TRBV5-6; J gene: TRBJ2-7; CDR3 protein: CASSLALRGGGGYEQYF; CDR3 DNA: TGTGCCAGCAGCTTGGCCTTGCGGGGGGGCGGCGGTTACGAGCAGTACTTC
D gene: .; clone size: .; V gene: TRBV6-5; J gene: TRBJ2-4; CDR3 protein: CASSTGHIQYF; CDR3 DNA: TGTGCCAGCAGTACTGGGCACATTCAGTACTTC
D gene: TRBD2; clone size: once; V gene: TRBV7-2; J gene: TRBJ2-1; CDR3 protein: CASSWSGSPNEQFF; CDR3 DNA: TGTGCCAGCAGCTGGAGCGGGAGTCCCAATGAGCAGTTCTTC
D gene: TRBD1; clone size: many; V gene: TRBV15; J gene: TRBJ2-7; CDR3 protein: CATSGGIGQGTREQYF; CDR3 DNA: TGTGCCACCAGCGGGGGCATAGGACAGGGGACGCGCGAGCAGTACTTC
D gene: .; clone size: .; V gene: TRBV12-3/TRBV12-4; J gene: TRBJ2-7; CDR3 protein: CASSFPGYEQYF; CDR3 DNA: TGTGCCAGCAGTTTCCCGGGGTACGAGCAGTACTTC
D gene: .; clone size: .; V gene: TRBV2; J gene: TRBJ1-2; CDR3 protein: CASRLTSADGYTF; CDR3 DNA: TGTGCCAGCAGGCTTACATCGGCGGATGGCTACACCTTC
D gene: .; clone size: .; V gene: TRBV24-1; J gene: TRBJ1-1; CDR3 protein: CVTSVQGKAFF; CDR3 DNA: TGTGTCACCAGTGTCCAGGGTAAAGCTTTCTTT
D gene: .; clone size: .; V gene: TRBV10-2; J gene: TRBJ1-1; CDR3 protein: CASSEPAGGLKAFF; CDR3 DNA: TGCGCCAGCAGTGAGCCGGCAGGAGGTTTGAAAGCTTTCTTT
D gene: .; clone size: .; V gene: TRBV4-1; J gene: TRBJ2-3; CDR3 protein: CASSQLRDWRGDTQYF; CDR3 DNA: TGCGCCAGCAGCCAGCTCCGGGACTGGAGGGGAGATACGCAGTATTTT
D gene: .; clone size: .; V gene: TRBV18; J gene: TRBJ2-3; CDR3 protein: CASRPGIDTQYF; CDR3 DNA: TGTGCCAGCCGACCCGGGATCGATACGCAGTATTTT
D gene: .; clone size: .; V gene: TRBV9; J gene: TRBJ2-3; CDR3 protein: CASSVVAGDTQYF; CDR3 DNA: TGTGCCAGCAGCGTAGTGGCGGGAGATACGCAGTATTTT
D gene: .; clone size: .; V gene: TRBV7-3; J gene: TRBJ1-1; CDR3 protein: CASSSEVNTEAFF; CDR3 DNA: TGTGCCAGCAGCTCGGAGGTCAACACTGAAGCTTTCTTT
D gene: .; clone size: .; V gene: TRBV9; J gene: TRBJ1-1; CDR3 protein: CASSGHRGGTEAFF; CDR3 DNA: TGTGCCAGCAGCGGTCATAGAGGGGGCACTGAAGCTTTCTTT
D gene: .; clone size: .; V gene: TRBV12-3/TRBV12-4; J gene: TRBJ2-1; CDR3 protein: CASSFINEQFF; CDR3 DNA: TGTGCCAGCAGTTTTATAAATGAGCAGTTCTTC
D gene: .; clone size: .; V gene: TRBV5-1; J gene: TRBJ2-5; CDR3 protein: CASSSTPRGREETQYF; CDR3 DNA: TGCGCCAGCAGCTCTACACCCAGGGGGCGGGAGGAGACCCAGTACTTC
D gene: TRBD1; clone size: .; V gene: TRBV4-1; J gene: TRBJ1-2; CDR3 protein: CASSRTRQGDGYTF; CDR3 DNA: TGCGCCAGCAGCCGAACAAGACAGGGTGATGGCTACACCTTC
D gene: .; clone size: .; V gene: TRBV2; J gene: TRBJ1-4; CDR3 protein: CASRWTEKLFF; CDR3 DNA: TGTGCCAGCAGATGGACAGAAAAACTGTTTTTT
D gene: .; clone size: .; V gene: TRBV7-3; J gene: TRBJ2-5; CDR3 protein: CASSRGQQETQYF; CDR3 DNA: TGTGCCAGCAGCCGGGGACAACAAGAGACCCAGTACTTC
D gene: .; clone size: .; V gene: TRBV7-2; J gene: TRBJ1-1; CDR3 protein: CASSLRWAGTEAFF; CDR3 DNA: TGTGCCAGCAGCTTACGGTGGGCCGGCACTGAAGCTTTCTTT
D gene: .; clone size: .; V gene: TRBV5-6; J gene: TRBJ1-2; CDR3 protein: CASSFGRNYGYTF; CDR3 DNA: TGTGCCAGCAGCTTTGGCAGAAACTATGGCTACACCTTC
D gene: TRBD1; clone size: .; V gene: TRBV3-1/TRBV3-2; J gene: TRBJ1-6; CDR3 protein: CASSQVPGQNSPLHF; CDR3 DNA: TGTGCCAGCAGCCAAGTCCCGGGACAGAATTCACCCCTCCACTTT
D gene: TRBD1; clone size: .; V gene: TRBV2; J gene: TRBJ2-3; CDR3 protein: CASKRDRGVTDTQYF; CDR3 DNA: TGTGCCAGCAAGAGGGACAGGGGGGTCACAGATACGCAGTATTTT
D gene: TRBD1; clone size: .; V gene: TRBV29-1; J gene: TRBJ1-2; CDR3 protein: CSVTGQGYGYTF; CDR3 DNA: TGCAGCGTTACGGGACAGGGATATGGCTACACCTTC
D gene: TRBD1; clone size: .; V gene: TRBV3-1/TRBV3-2; J gene: TRBJ1-3; CDR3 protein: CASSPPQGLYF; CDR3 DNA: TGTGCCAGCAGCCCCCCACAGGGGTTATATTTT
D gene: .; clone size: once; V gene: TRBV7-8; J gene: TRBJ2-2; CDR3 protein: CASSLALAGAGPTGELFF; CDR3 DNA: TGTGCCAGCAGCTTAGCGCTTGCGGGGGCCGGGCCAACCGGGGAGCTGTTTTTT
D gene: TRBD2; clone size: .; V gene: TRBV7-8; J gene: TRBJ2-1; CDR3 protein: CASSTRLAGGQYNEQFF; CDR3 DNA: TGTGCCAGCAGCACCAGACTAGCGGGGGGGCAATACAATGAGCAGTTCTTC
D gene: .; clone size: once; V gene: TRBV7-2; J gene: TRBJ1-1; CDR3 protein: CASSLFVADEAFF; CDR3 DNA: TGTGCCAGCAGCTTATTTGTCGCGGATGAAGCTTTCTTT
D gene: .; clone size: .; V gene: TRBV15; J gene: TRBJ2-5; CDR3 protein: CATSRDRSRSGETQYF; CDR3 DNA: TGTGCCACCAGCAGGGACCGGAGCAGGAGCGGAGAGACCCAGTACTTC
D gene: TRBD2; clone size: .; V gene: TRBV10-3; J gene: TRBJ2-5; CDR3 protein: CAISEPSRAGGPRETQYF; CDR3 DNA: TGTGCCATCAGTGAGCCTTCCCGAGCGGGAGGGCCGAGAGAGACCCAGTACTTC
D gene: .; clone size: few; V gene: TRBV7-9; J gene: TRBJ1-2; CDR3 protein: CASSLGGRDYGYTF; CDR3 DNA: TGTGCCAGCAGCTTAGGAGGGAGGGACTATGGCTACACCTTC
D gene: TRBD2; clone size: once; V gene: TRBV4-1; J gene: TRBJ2-7; CDR3 protein: CASSQVSGGAGEQYF; CDR3 DNA: TGCGCCAGCAGCCAAGTAAGCGGGGGGGCCGGCGAGCAGTACTTC
D gene: .; clone size: .; V gene: TRBV19; J gene: TRBJ1-1; CDR3 protein: CASQALSDTEAFF; CDR3 DNA: TGTGCCTCCCAAGCCCTATCTGACACTGAAGCTTTCTTT
D gene: .; clone size: .; V gene: TRBV10-3; J gene: TRBJ1-6; CDR3 protein: CAISERTGNNSPLHF; CDR3 DNA: TGTGCCATCAGTGAAAGAACAGGAAATAATTCACCCCTCCACTTT
D gene: .; clone size: once; V gene: TRBV5-1; J gene: TRBJ1-4; CDR3 protein: CASSLEGGVWEKLFF; CDR3 DNA: TGCGCCAGCAGCTTGGAGGGAGGGGTATGGGAAAAACTGTTTTTT
D gene: .; clone size: .; V gene: TRBV7-3; J gene: TRBJ2-1; CDR3 protein: CASSLSPSPYNEQFF; CDR3 DNA: TGTGCCAGCAGCTTAAGCCCTAGCCCCTACAATGAGCAGTTCTTC